These 21 T cell receptor beta chains share one sample of origin, sequenced in a study of cytomegalovirus exposure and HLA in healthy donors. PCR employed 60 Vbeta and 13 Jbeta primers. Data came from immunoSEQ multiplex PCR; TCRdb stores just in-frame clones and leaves some out. The table records 160,000 or so clones, 70% to 85% of them present only once. The sequencing input was PBMCs. All receptors come from a man aged 35 to 55 in good health and CMV-seronegative.

The chain links TRBV27 to TRBJ2-7; a weak D match, TRBD2 (5 bases). V was clipped by 4 bases and J by 4 bases, with 11 bases between them. CDR3 length: 13 amino acids. The germline V gene has CDR1 MNHEY and CDR2 SMNVEV (reference sequence). The CDR3 DNA reads TGTGCCAGCAGTTCGCCGGGGTTTTACGAGCAGTACTTC. Protein sequence: CASSSPGFYEQYF.

The genes are TRBV9 and TRBJ1-1; tentatively, D is TRBD1 (6 bases). Germline V gene sequence: CDR1 SGDLS, CDR2 YYNGEE. The CDR3 contains 14 residues. The V and J ends lost 2 bases and 1 base respectively, with 9 bases between them. The CDR3 nucleotides are TGTGCCAGCAGCGTGACAGGCGGGAACACTGAAGCTTTCTTT. It specifies CASSVTGGNTEAFF.

The chain recombines TRBV5-1 with TRBJ1-4; 8 nucleotides align to TRBD1. The CDR3 loop spans 17 amino acids. The V and J ends lost 4 bases and 2 bases, in that order; junction bases with no gene match: 10. Per the germline V gene, CDR1 is SGHRS and CDR2 is YFSETQ. The CDR3, as DNA: TGCGCCAGCAGCCCTGGACAGGGTTCTGTGACTAATGAAAAACTGTTTTTT. It codes for CASSPGQGSVTNEKLFF.

The gene calls are TRBV10-3 and TRBJ1-5, with D possibly TRBD1 on 6 matching bases. Germline-derived CDR1 and CDR2 are ENHRY and SYGVKD. Trimming cost V 0 bases and J 1 base, with 13 bases left between them. The CDR3 contains 17 residues. The DNA for the CDR3 is TGTGCCATCAGTGAGTCGAGTTCAGGGGCCAGCAATCAGCCCCAGCATTTT. Residues: CAISESSSGASNQPQHF.

This clone was counted only a few times. The chain uses TRBV6-5 and TRBJ2-1; D is perhaps TRBD1 (6 bases). Germline CDR1 MNHEY, CDR2 SVGAGI. This CDR3 comprises 14 residues. V was clipped by 4 bases and J by 7 bases, with 14 bases between them. In DNA, the CDR3 is TGTGCCAGCAGTTCCAGGGGCGAAATGAATGAGCAGTTCTTC. It is translated as CASSSRGEMNEQFF.

This clone came up a few times. The gene calls are TRBV16 and TRBJ1-2; the D gene is possibly TRBD1 (5 bases). V was pared by 0 bases and J by 2 bases, with 7 bases between. The CDR3 consists of 14 residues. Germline lookup yields CDR1 KGHSY and CDR2 FQNENV. CDR3: CASSQSSGNYGYTF. In nucleotides, the CDR3 is TGTGCCAGCAGCCAATCTTCAGGGAACTATGGCTACACCTTC.

The J gene is TRBJ2-7, the V gene TRBV6-5; D is unresolved. There are 14 residues in the CDR3. CDR1 and CDR2 (germline): MNHEY, SVGAGI. V lost 5 bases and J 0 bases, leaving 11 bases between the germline ends. CDR3 in amino acids: CASSDRSSSYEQYF. The CDR3 coding sequence is TGTGCCAGCAGTGATCGGAGTAGCTCCTACGAGCAGTACTTC.

The V and J genes are TRBV5-8 and TRBJ2-5, with 7 bases fitting TRBD1. The ends lost 3 bases at V and 2 bases at J; junction bases unmatched: 13. This CDR3 spans 17 amino acids. The germline CDR1 and CDR2 sequences are SGHTS and YDEGEE. The CDR3 bases are TGTGCCAGCAGCTGGGGAAGAGGGGGCTCTCTACAAGAGACCCAGTACTTC. Translation gives CASSWGRGGSLQETQYF. The whole variable domain, remainder taken from reference TRBV5-8 and TRBJ2-5, is EAGVTQSPTHLIKTRGQQATLRCSPISGHTSVYWYQQALGLGLQFLLWYDEGEERNRGNFPPRFSGRQFPNYSSELNVNALELEDSALYLCASSWGRGGSLQETQYFGPGTRLLVL.

V gene TRBV30 combines with J gene TRBJ1-5; 7 bases match TRBD1. The length of the CDR3 is 15 residues. The V gene's germline CDR1 is GTSNPN and CDR2 SVGIG (reference sequence). Trimming removed 0 bases from V and 2 bases from J; junction bases left unmatched: 4. The CDR3 loop reads CAWSVSGGGNQPQHF. In nucleotides, the CDR3 is TGTGCCTGGAGTGTTTCAGGGGGAGGCAATCAGCCCCAGCATTTT.

The gene calls are TRBV27 and TRBJ1-1; TRBD1 might be the D (5 bases). Trimming stripped 2 bases from V and 8 bases from J, with 9 bases between. The CDR3 sequence is 12 residues long. Germline lookup yields CDR1 MNHEY and CDR2 SMNVEV (reference sequence). The CDR3 reads CASSLAGGEAFF. The CDR3 bases are TGTGCCAGCAGTTTAGCCGGGGGGGAAGCTTTCTTT.

The sample holds one count of this clone. V and J are TRBV10-3 and TRBJ1-6, with D tentatively TRBD1 (6 bases). Per germline, CDR1 ENHRY and CDR2 SYGVKD. Trimming left V 2 bases short and J 6 bases short, with 8 bases between. This CDR3 region has 14 residues. The CDR3 DNA sequence: TGTGCCATCAGTGAGACAGGGCCTAATTCACCCCTCCACTTT. Its protein is CAISETGPNSPLHF.

In this sample, this clone turned up once. The genes are TRBV9 and TRBJ2-7, with a tentative D call TRBD2 (6 bases). The germline V gene has CDR1 SGDLS and CDR2 YYNGEE. This CDR3 spans 14 amino acids. With 0 bases removed from V and 0 bases from J, the gap between germline ends came to 7 bases. CDR3 loop: CASSVDGSSYEQYF. CDR3 coding DNA: TGTGCCAGCAGCGTAGACGGGAGCTCCTACGAGCAGTACTTC.

The chain has TRBV11-1 and TRBJ2-5; 9 nucleotides agree with TRBD1. Germline values: CDR1 SGHAT, CDR2 FQDESV (reference sequence). This CDR3 has 16 residues. The V and J ends lost 5 bases and 2 bases, in that order; junction bases with no gene match: 9. CDR3 protein: CASSLPGTGLQETQYF. Here the CDR3 DNA reads TGTGCCAGCAGCCTCCCCGGGACAGGGTTACAAGAGACCCAGTACTTC. Full variable domain (missing parts from reference TRBV11-1 and TRBJ2-5): EAEVAQSPRYKITEKSQAVAFWCDPISGHATLYWYRQILGQGPELLVQFQDESVVDDSQLPKDRFSAERLKGVDSTLKIQPAELGDSAMYLCASSLPGTGLQETQYFGPGTRLLVL.

V gene TRBV28 combines with J gene TRBJ1-4; 11 nucleotides align to TRBD1. Germline values: CDR1 MDHEN, CDR2 SYDVKM. The trim removed 8 bases at V and 8 bases at J, leaving 7 bases unmatched. The CDR3 length is 14 residues. CDR3 region: CASGWTGGGEKLFF. The CDR3 DNA follows: TGTGCCAGCGGATGGACAGGGGGCGGCGAAAAACTGTTTTTT.

V gene TRBV18 combines with J gene TRBJ2-1; a possible D gene is TRBD2 (5 bases). The germline gives CDR1 KGHSH, CDR2 LQKENI. The CDR3 totals 15 residues. Trimming removed 3 bases from V and 7 bases from J, with 16 bases in between. CDR3 bases: TGTGCCAGCTCACCTATCGAGGGTACCAGGAATGAGCAGTTCTTC. Its protein product is CASSPIEGTRNEQFF.

The chain is built from TRBV15 and TRBJ1-1; 7 bases map to TRBD1. This CDR3 has 20 residues. Trimming at V came to 0 bases and at J to 1 base, leaving 17 bases not matched to a gene. Germline CDR1 LNHNV, CDR2 YYDKDF (reference sequence). The CDR3 protein is CATSRDRLRISGTANTEAFF. The CDR3 coding sequence is TGTGCCACCAGCAGAGATCGGCTCAGGATTTCTGGGACAGCGAACACTGAAGCTTTCTTT.

This chain connects TRBV11-3 to TRBJ2-3; TRBD2 is a possible D gene (5 bases). The CDR3 has 16 residues. V was trimmed by 4 bases and J by 7 bases, leaving 21 bases between them. Germline CDR1 reads SGHNT; CDR2 reads YENEEA. This CDR3 reads CASSSRTGPRGHTQYF. Written as DNA, the CDR3 is TGTGCCAGCAGCTCCAGGACTGGGCCGCGCGGGCATACGCAGTATTTT. The entire variable domain, with the rest obtained from reference TRBV11-3 and TRBJ2-3, is as follows: EAGVVQSPRYKIIEKKQPVAFWCNPISGHNTLYWYLQNLGQGPELLIRYENEEAVDDSQLPKDRFSAERLKGVDSTLKIQPAELGDSAVYLCASSSRTGPRGHTQYFGPGTRLTVL.

This rearrangement joins TRBV2 to TRBJ2-7; tentatively, D is TRBD1 (6 bases). The CDR3 is made up of 16 amino acids. Germline V gives CDR1 SNHLY, CDR2 FYNNEI. V lost 3 bases and J 2 bases, leaving 17 bases between the germline ends. CDR3 region: CASSDYRDAITYEQYF. For the CDR3, the DNA is TGTGCCAGCAGTGATTACAGGGACGCTATAACCTACGAGCAGTACTTC.

This sequence joins TRBV2 and TRBJ2-1; the D gene is possibly TRBD1 (6 bases). Germline values: CDR1 SNHLY, CDR2 FYNNEI. There are 14 residues in the CDR3. V was shortened by 7 bases and J by 7 bases, with 17 bases between the two germline ends. CDR3 bases: TGTGCCAGCAAGAAGAGCCCTGACAGGAATGAGCAGTTCTTC. Translated, it gives CASKKSPDRNEQFF.

This clone was picked up one time. The chain uses TRBV6-5 and TRBJ1-6; 8 nucleotides line up with TRBD1. Germline CDR1 MNHEY, CDR2 SVGAGI. V was pared by 2 bases and J by 5 bases, with 2 bases of the junction left unmatched. This CDR3 is 15 amino acids long. CDR3 sequence (DNA): TGTGCCAGCAGTTACCGGACAGGGAATAATTCACCCCTCCACTTT. It specifies CASSYRTGNNSPLHF.

The chain combines TRBV27 with TRBJ1-3, with no clear D. This CDR3 spans 14 amino acids. V was shortened by 5 bases and J by 2 bases, with 10 bases between the two germline ends. Germline V lookup: CDR1 MNHEY, CDR2 SMNVEV (reference sequence). The CDR3 DNA sequence: TGTGCCAGCAGTCTCGGGGTGCCTGGAAACACCATATATTTT. As protein: CASSLGVPGNTIYF.